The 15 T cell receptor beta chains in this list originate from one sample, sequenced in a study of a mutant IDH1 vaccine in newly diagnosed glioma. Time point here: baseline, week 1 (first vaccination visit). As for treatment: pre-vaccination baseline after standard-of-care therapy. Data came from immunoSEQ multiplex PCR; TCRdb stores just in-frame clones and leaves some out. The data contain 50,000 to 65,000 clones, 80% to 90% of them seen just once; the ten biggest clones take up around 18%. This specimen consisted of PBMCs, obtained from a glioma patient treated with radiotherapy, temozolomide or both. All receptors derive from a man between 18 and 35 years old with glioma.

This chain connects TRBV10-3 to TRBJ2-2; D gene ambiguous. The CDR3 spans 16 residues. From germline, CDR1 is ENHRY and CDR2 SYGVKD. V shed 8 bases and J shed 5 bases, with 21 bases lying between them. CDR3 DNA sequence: TGTGCCATCTATGCCGGAGTCGAGAGTTTAACCGGGGAGCTGTTTTTT. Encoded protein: CAIYAGVESLTGELFF.

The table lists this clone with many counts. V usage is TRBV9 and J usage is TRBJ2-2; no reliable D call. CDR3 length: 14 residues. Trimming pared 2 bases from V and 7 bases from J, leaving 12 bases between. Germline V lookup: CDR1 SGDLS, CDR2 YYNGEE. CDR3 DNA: TGTGCCAGCAGCGTTCGCCAGGAAGGCGGGGAGCTGTTTTTT. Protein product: CASSVRQEGGELFF.

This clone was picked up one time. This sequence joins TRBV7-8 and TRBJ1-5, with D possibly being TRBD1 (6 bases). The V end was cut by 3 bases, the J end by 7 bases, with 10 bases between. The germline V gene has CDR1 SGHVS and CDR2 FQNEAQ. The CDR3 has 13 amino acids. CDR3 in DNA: TGTGCCAGCAGCTTGGCAGGGGACCAGCCCCAGCATTTT. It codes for CASSLAGDQPQHF.

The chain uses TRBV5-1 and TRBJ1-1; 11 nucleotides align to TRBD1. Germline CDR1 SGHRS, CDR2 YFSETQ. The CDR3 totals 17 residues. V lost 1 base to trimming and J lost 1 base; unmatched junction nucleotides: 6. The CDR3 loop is CASSLQDRGLGNTEAFF. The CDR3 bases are TGCGCCAGCAGCTTGCAGGACAGGGGGCTTGGGAACACTGAAGCTTTCTTT.

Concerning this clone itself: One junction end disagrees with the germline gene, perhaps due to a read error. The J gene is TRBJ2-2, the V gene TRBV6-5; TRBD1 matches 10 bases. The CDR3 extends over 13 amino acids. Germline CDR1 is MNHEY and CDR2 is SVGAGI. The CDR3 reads CACRTGGTGELFF. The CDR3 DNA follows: TGTGCCTGCAGGACAGGGGGGACCGGGGAGCTGTTTTTT.

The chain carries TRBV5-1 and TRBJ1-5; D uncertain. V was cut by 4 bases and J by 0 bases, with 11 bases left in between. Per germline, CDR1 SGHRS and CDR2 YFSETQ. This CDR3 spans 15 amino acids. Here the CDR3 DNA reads TGCGCCAGCAGCCCGGGGTACGGTAGCAATCAGCCCCAGCATTTT. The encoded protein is CASSPGYGSNQPQHF.

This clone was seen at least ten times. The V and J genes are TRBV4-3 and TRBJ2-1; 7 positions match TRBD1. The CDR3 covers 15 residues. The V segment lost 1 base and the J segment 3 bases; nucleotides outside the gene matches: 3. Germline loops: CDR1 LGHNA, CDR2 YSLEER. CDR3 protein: CASSQAGGGYNEQFF. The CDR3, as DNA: TGCGCCAGCAGCCAAGCAGGGGGTGGCTACAATGAGCAGTTCTTC.

CDR3 sequence reads: CASRRTWNSPLHF. In DNA form, the CDR3 reads TGTGCCAGCAGACGGACCTGGAATTCACCCCTCCACTTT. The rearrangement joins TRBV6-1 to TRBJ1-6; no reliable D call. Germline CDR1 is MNHNS and CDR2 is SASEGT. The ends were cut back, 6 bases at V and 7 bases at J, with 10 bases in the middle. This CDR3 spans 13 amino acids.

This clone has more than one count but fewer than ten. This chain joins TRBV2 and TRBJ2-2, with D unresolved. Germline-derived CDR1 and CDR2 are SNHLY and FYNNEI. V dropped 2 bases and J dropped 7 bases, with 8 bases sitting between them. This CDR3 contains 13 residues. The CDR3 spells CASSERVIGELFF. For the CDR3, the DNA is TGTGCCAGCAGTGAAAGGGTAATCGGGGAGCTGTTTTTT.

The CDR3 loop reads CSVGGWEDYVLTF. CDR3 in DNA: TGCAGCGTTGGGGGGTGGGAAGATTACGTCCTGACTTTC. The chain employs TRBV29-1 and TRBJ2-6; tentatively, D is TRBD1 or TRBD2 (5 bases each). There are 13 residues in the CDR3. V was cut by 4 bases and J by 11 bases, with 15 bases left in between. The germline CDR1 and CDR2 sequences are SQVTM and ANQGSEA.

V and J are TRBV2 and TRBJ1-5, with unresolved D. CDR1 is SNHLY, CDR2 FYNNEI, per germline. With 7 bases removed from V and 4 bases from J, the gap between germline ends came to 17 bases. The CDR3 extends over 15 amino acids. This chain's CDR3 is CASTLEAAFNQPQHF. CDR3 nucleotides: TGTGCCAGCACCCTAGAAGCAGCATTTAATCAGCCCCAGCATTTT.

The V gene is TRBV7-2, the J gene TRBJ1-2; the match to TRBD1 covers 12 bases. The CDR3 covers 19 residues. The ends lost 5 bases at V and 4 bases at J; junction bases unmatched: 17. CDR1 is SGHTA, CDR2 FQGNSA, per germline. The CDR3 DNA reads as TGTGCCAGCAGCCCTAGGGGACCGGGACAGGGGGCGCGAAGCTATGGCTACACCTTC. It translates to CASSPRGPGQGARSYGYTF.

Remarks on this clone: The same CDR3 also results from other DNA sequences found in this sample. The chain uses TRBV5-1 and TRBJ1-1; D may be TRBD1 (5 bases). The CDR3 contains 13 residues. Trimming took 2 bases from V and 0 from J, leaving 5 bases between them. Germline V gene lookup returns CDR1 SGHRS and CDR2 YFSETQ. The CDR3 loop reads CASSLGVNTEAFF. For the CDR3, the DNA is TGCGCCAGCAGCTTAGGGGTGAACACTGAAGCTTTCTTT.

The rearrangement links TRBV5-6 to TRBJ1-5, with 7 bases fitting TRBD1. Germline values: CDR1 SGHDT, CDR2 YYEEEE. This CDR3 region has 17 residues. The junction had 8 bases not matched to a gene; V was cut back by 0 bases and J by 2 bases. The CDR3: CASSLGQGVVRNQPQHF. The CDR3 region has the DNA TGTGCCAGCAGCTTGGGACAGGGAGTAGTTCGCAATCAGCCCCAGCATTTT.

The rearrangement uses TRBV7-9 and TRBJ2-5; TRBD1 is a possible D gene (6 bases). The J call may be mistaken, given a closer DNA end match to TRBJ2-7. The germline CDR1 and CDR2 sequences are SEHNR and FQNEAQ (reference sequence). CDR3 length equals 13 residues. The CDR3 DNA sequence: TGTGCCAGCAGCTTACAGGGGCCCTACGAGCAGTACTTC. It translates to CASSLQGPYEQYF.